This T cell receptor beta chain was captured in a study of human CD8 memory T cell subsets. CDR3 length equals 13 residues. CDR1 and CDR2 (germline): GTSNPN, SVGIG (reference sequence). TCR beta was sequenced from UMI-tagged 5' RACE libraries. TCRdb re-analyzed the 5' RACE reads; it lists each CDR3 protein once, without DNA. The ten most abundant clones cover about 5% of a sample with fewer than 20,000 distinct CDR3 sequences. This clonotype is medium-sized by frequency. This chain connects TRBV30 to TRBJ2-1; the D call of TRBD2 rests on TCRdb alone, since no DNA is present to check it. This TCR was sampled from a human donor in good health. Sequences were obtained from CD8+ T cells from PBMCs. CDR3 sequence: CAWSVRWGDEQFF.